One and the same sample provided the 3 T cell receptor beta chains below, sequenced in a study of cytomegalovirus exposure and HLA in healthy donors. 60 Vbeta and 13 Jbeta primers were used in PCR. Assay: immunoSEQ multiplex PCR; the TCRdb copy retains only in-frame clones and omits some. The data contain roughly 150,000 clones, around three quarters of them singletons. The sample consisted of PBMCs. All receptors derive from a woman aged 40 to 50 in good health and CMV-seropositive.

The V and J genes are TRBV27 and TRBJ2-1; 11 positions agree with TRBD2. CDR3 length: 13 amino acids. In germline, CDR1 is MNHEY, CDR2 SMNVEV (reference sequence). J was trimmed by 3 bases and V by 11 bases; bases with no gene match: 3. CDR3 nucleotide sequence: TGTGCCTGCGGGACTAGCGGCTACAATGAGCAGTTCTTC. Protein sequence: CACGTSGYNEQFF.

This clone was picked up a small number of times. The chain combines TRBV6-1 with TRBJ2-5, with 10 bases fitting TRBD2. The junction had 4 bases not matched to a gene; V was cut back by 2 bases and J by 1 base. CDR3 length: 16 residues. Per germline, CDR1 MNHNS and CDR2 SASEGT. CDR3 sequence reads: CASSELSGRGQETQYF. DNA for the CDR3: TGTGCCAGCAGTGAATTAAGCGGGAGGGGCCAAGAGACCCAGTACTTC.

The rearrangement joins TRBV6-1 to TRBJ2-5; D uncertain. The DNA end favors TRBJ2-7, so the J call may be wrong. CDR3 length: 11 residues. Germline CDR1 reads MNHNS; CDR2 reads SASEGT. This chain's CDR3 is CASSEHYEQYF. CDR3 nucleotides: TGTGCCAGCAGTGAACACTACGAGCAGTACTTC.